This entry concerns a single T cell receptor (beta chain). Its antigen is not known. The sample is drawn from a study of blood T cells in healthy people across ages. Study findings and constraints: Higher naive T cell percentage went strongly together with higher TCR beta diversity.

The germline gives CDR1 DFQATT, CDR2 SNEGSKA (reference sequence). This CDR3 is 15 amino acids long. V lost 3 bases, J lost 4 bases, and 6 bases stayed unmatched. Primers used in a second PCR of roughly 6 to 12 cycles were a sample-barcoded 5' primer and a J-beta primer mix. TCRdb itself ran the 5' RACE reads through MiXCR, one entry per CDR3 protein. Found here are more than 650,000 distinct CDR3 sequences, roughly 50% of them singletons; the top ten hold around 40%. The material sequenced was blood. The genes are TRBV20-1 and TRBJ2-1, with 10 bases lining up with TRBD2. This sequence originates from a man older than 75 in good health. The CDR3 sequence is CSASESGRAYNEQFF. CDR3 nucleotides: TGCAGTGCTAGTGAAAGCGGGAGGGCTTACAATGAGCAGTTCTTC.